Listed below are T cell receptor beta chains from one sample, sequenced in a study of post-analysis software for immune sequencing data. TCRdb reprocessed the PCR reads via MiXCR and lists one record per CDR3 protein. This table holds roughly 730,000 distinct CDR3 sequences, roughly 30% found once. Specimen: blood. The receptors shown here come from a girl under 18 with multiple sclerosis. Both conserved end residues are part of each CDR3. Fields, in order: D gene, V gene, CDR3 length, J gene, clone size, CDR3 DNA, CDR3 protein. A D gene is named only where the DNA matches it firmly. Only part of the rows carry a size: once, few, many, or a class if the clone is expanded.

D gene: NA; V gene: TRBV28; CDR3 length: 14; J gene: TRBJ2-5; clone size: few; CDR3 DNA: TGTGCCAGCAGTTTGTGGCAGGGCGGACTTGGGCAGTACTTC; CDR3 protein: CASSLWQGGLGQYF
D gene: NA; V gene: TRBV13; CDR3 length: 15; J gene: TRBJ1-1; clone size: NA; CDR3 DNA: TGTGCCAGCCTTCGCACGCCAGGGTTGAACACTGAAGCTTTCTTT; CDR3 protein: CASLRTPGLNTEAFF
D gene: TRBD1; V gene: TRBV7-2; CDR3 length: 19; J gene: TRBJ2-1; clone size: few; CDR3 DNA: TGTGCCAGCAGCACCCAAGCGACAGGGGGCGGAAAGTCCTACAATGAGCAGTTCTTC; CDR3 protein: CASSTQATGGGKSYNEQFF
D gene: NA; V gene: TRBV12-3/TRBV12-4; CDR3 length: 14; J gene: TRBJ1-5; clone size: NA; CDR3 DNA: TGTGCCAGCAGCCAATCGTTGGGCTATCAGCCCCAGCATTTT; CDR3 protein: CASSQSLGYQPQHF
D gene: TRBD1; V gene: TRBV20-1; CDR3 length: 17; J gene: TRBJ2-6; clone size: few; CDR3 DNA: TGCAGTGCGCCCCGGACAGGGGACTTCTCTGGGGCCAACGTCCTGACTTTC; CDR3 protein: CSAPRTGDFSGANVLTF
D gene: NA; V gene: TRBV5-1; CDR3 length: 14; J gene: TRBJ2-1; clone size: NA; CDR3 DNA: TGCGCCAGCAGCTTGTTACAGATTAAAAATGAGCAGTTCTTC; CDR3 protein: CASSLLQIKNEQFF
D gene: NA; V gene: TRBV7-2; CDR3 length: 13; J gene: TRBJ2-7; clone size: many; CDR3 DNA: TGTGCCAGCAACCAACAGGGTATCCTCGAGCAGTACTTC; CDR3 protein: CASNQQGILEQYF
D gene: NA; V gene: TRBV20-1; CDR3 length: 15; J gene: TRBJ1-5; clone size: NA; CDR3 DNA: TGCAGTGCTTCTCTAAGGACACATAGCAATCAGCCCCAGCATTTT; CDR3 protein: CSASLRTHSNQPQHF
D gene: TRBD2; V gene: TRBV20-1; CDR3 length: 14; J gene: TRBJ2-7; clone size: few; CDR3 DNA: TGCAGTGCTAGACCCAGCGGGAGGGCCTACGAGCAGTACTTC; CDR3 protein: CSARPSGRAYEQYF
D gene: TRBD1; V gene: TRBV4-1; CDR3 length: 17; J gene: TRBJ2-1; clone size: NA; CDR3 DNA: TGCGCCAGCAGCCAACGCGTACCGGGACAGGGGTACAATGAGCAGTTCTTC; CDR3 protein: CASSQRVPGQGYNEQFF
D gene: TRBD1; V gene: TRBV20-1; CDR3 length: 14; J gene: TRBJ2-5; clone size: NA; CDR3 DNA: TGCAGTGCTAAGCTGACAGGGGTCAGGGAGACCCAGTACTTC; CDR3 protein: CSAKLTGVRETQYF
D gene: NA; V gene: TRBV20-1; CDR3 length: 16; J gene: TRBJ2-5; clone size: few; CDR3 DNA: TGCAGTGCTAGCTTCCGGGACCCACCGCACGGAGAGACCCAGTACTTC; CDR3 protein: CSASFRDPPHGETQYF
D gene: TRBD1; V gene: TRBV27; CDR3 length: 19; J gene: TRBJ2-2; clone size: NA; CDR3 DNA: TGTGCCAGCAGTTCATCCCCGGGACAGGGGACGTTGAACACCGGGGAGCTGTTTTTT; CDR3 protein: CASSSSPGQGTLNTGELFF
D gene: TRBD1; V gene: TRBV11-2; CDR3 length: 17; J gene: TRBJ1-2; clone size: NA; CDR3 DNA: TGTGCCAGCAGCTCACAAGCCTTTAACAGGGGACCGGGGGGCTACACCTTC; CDR3 protein: CASSSQAFNRGPGGYTF
D gene: NA; V gene: TRBV9; CDR3 length: 15; J gene: TRBJ2-5; clone size: NA; CDR3 DNA: TGTGCCAGCAGCGCCATAGGGGGGACCCAAGAGACCCAGTACTTC; CDR3 protein: CASSAIGGTQETQYF
D gene: NA; V gene: TRBV5-5; CDR3 length: 15; J gene: TRBJ2-1; clone size: many; CDR3 DNA: TGTGCCAGCAGCTTGGCCTTGGACAGATACAATGAGCAGTTCTTC; CDR3 protein: CASSLALDRYNEQFF
D gene: NA; V gene: TRBV9; CDR3 length: 15; J gene: TRBJ2-3; clone size: NA; CDR3 DNA: TGTGCCAGCAGGGAGGGGGACAGCCACACAGATACGCAGTATTTT; CDR3 protein: CASREGDSHTDTQYF
D gene: TRBD1; V gene: TRBV2; CDR3 length: 15; J gene: TRBJ2-5; clone size: few; CDR3 DNA: TGTGCCAGCAGTGAAGTTGAGACAGGGACGGAGACCCAGTACTTC; CDR3 protein: CASSEVETGTETQYF
D gene: TRBD2; V gene: TRBV2; CDR3 length: 15; J gene: TRBJ2-1; clone size: NA; CDR3 DNA: TGTGCCAGCAGGAGGACTAGCGGAGGAGCGTTTGAGCAGTTCTTC; CDR3 protein: CASRRTSGGAFEQFF
D gene: TRBD1; V gene: TRBV5-1; CDR3 length: 16; J gene: TRBJ1-1; clone size: NA; CDR3 DNA: TGCGCCAGCAGCTTTGGGGGACAGGGGGTGAACACTGAAGCTTTCTTT; CDR3 protein: CASSFGGQGVNTEAFF
D gene: NA; V gene: TRBV6-5; CDR3 length: 15; J gene: TRBJ2-5; clone size: few; CDR3 DNA: TGTGCCAGCAGTTACTCGAATTCCCTCTCGGGGACCCAGTACTTC; CDR3 protein: CASSYSNSLSGTQYF
D gene: TRBD2; V gene: TRBV20-1; CDR3 length: 13; J gene: TRBJ2-3; clone size: many; CDR3 DNA: TGCACCGCTACGGCGGGAGGCACAGATACGCAGTATTTT; CDR3 protein: CTATAGGTDTQYF
D gene: TRBD1; V gene: TRBV4-3; CDR3 length: 15; J gene: TRBJ2-7; clone size: NA; CDR3 DNA: TGCGCCAGCAGTCAAACATCCGGGACAGGGGTAGAGCAGTACTTC; CDR3 protein: CASSQTSGTGVEQYF
D gene: TRBD1; V gene: TRBV12-3/TRBV12-4; CDR3 length: 14; J gene: TRBJ2-5; clone size: few; CDR3 DNA: TGTGCCAGCACCCTGGACAGGGCCCGGGAGACCCAGTACTTC; CDR3 protein: CASTLDRARETQYF
D gene: NA; V gene: TRBV6-2/TRBV6-3; CDR3 length: 17; J gene: TRBJ2-5; clone size: NA; CDR3 DNA: TGTGCCAGCAGTTACTCGAAAGGCTGGTCGGGAGTGGAGACCCAGTACTTC; CDR3 protein: CASSYSKGWSGVETQYF
D gene: NA; V gene: TRBV6-2/TRBV6-3; CDR3 length: 13; J gene: TRBJ2-7; clone size: NA; CDR3 DNA: TGTGCCAGCTCCATCCCGCCTCCCTACGAGCAGTACTTC; CDR3 protein: CASSIPPPYEQYF
D gene: NA; V gene: TRBV2; CDR3 length: 16; J gene: TRBJ2-2; clone size: NA; CDR3 DNA: TGTGCCAGCAGGTATCAGCGGCTCGCGAACACCGGGGAGCTGTTTTTT; CDR3 protein: CASRYQRLANTGELFF
D gene: NA; V gene: TRBV7-8; CDR3 length: 19; J gene: TRBJ2-6; clone size: NA; CDR3 DNA: TGTGCCAGCAGCCCCGACAGACCAGGACCCCGCTCTGGGGCCAACGTCCTGACTTTC; CDR3 protein: CASSPDRPGPRSGANVLTF
D gene: TRBD1; V gene: TRBV27; CDR3 length: 14; J gene: TRBJ2-5; clone size: many; CDR3 DNA: TGTGCCAGCAGTTCAAACAGGGGTTGGGAGACCCAGTACTTC; CDR3 protein: CASSSNRGWETQYF
D gene: NA; V gene: TRBV20-1; CDR3 length: 14; J gene: TRBJ1-1; clone size: NA; CDR3 DNA: TGCAGTGCTAGGGCGCCGGGACGGTTCACTGAAGCTTTCTTT; CDR3 protein: CSARAPGRFTEAFF
D gene: NA; V gene: TRBV19; CDR3 length: 15; J gene: TRBJ2-5; clone size: NA; CDR3 DNA: TGTGCCAGTAGTATCGACCGGGGTCGTCAAGAGACCCAGTACTTC; CDR3 protein: CASSIDRGRQETQYF